One sample yielded the 10 T cell receptor gamma chains listed below, sequenced in a study of gamma-delta chains in newborns, infants, children. TCRdb reran clone calling via CATT on the reads. The repertoire has 550 to 600 gamma-chain clones, more than 35% of them found once; the top ten carry roughly 30%. Sequenced: blood. These receptors were obtained from a child who was a newborn, infant or young child, either healthy, febrile or measles-vaccinated (not recorded which).

This clone qualifies as large (0.1 to 1%). The V and J genes are TRGV2 and TRGJ1 or TRGJ2. Germline CDR1 reads EGSNGY; CDR2 reads YDSYNSKV. The CDR3 loop spans 14 amino acids. V lost 0 bases to trimming and J lost 3 bases; unmatched junction nucleotides: 5. The CDR3 DNA is TGTGCCACCTGGGACGGGCTGAGTTATTATAAGAAACTCTTT. Translating it yields CATWDGLSYYKKLF.

This clone is labeled large. The same CDR3 is also encoded by other DNA sequences in this sample. This CDR3 is CATWAPNYYKKLF. The CDR3 nucleotides read TGTGCCACCTGGGCCCCGAATTATTATAAGAAACTCTTT. V is TRGV8 and J is TRGJ1 or TRGJ2. Germline V gene lookup returns CDR1 VENAVY and CDR2 YDSYNSRV. Unmatched junction bases numbered 4, after V lost 5 bases and J lost 0 bases. This CDR3 has 13 residues.

The J gene has no call, while the V gene is TRGV9. There are 10 residues in the CDR3. CDR1 is GITISATS and CDR2 is ISYDGTV in the germline V gene (reference sequence). The CDR3 DNA sequence: TGTGCCTTGTGGGAGAATAAGAAACTATTT. Translated, it gives CALWENKKLF.

On this clone itself: Given a much more abundant clone one base away, this may be a read error. V gene TRGV3 combines with J gene TRGJP2. No J segment appears in TCRdb, so it was assigned here by matching the sequence to germline. This CDR3 has 17 amino acids. CDR1 VTNTFY and CDR2 YDVSTARD come from the germline V gene (reference sequence). The CDR3 DNA reads TGTACCACCTGGGACGGCACCCTCACTAGTAGTGATTGGATCAAGACGTTT. Translating it yields CTTWDGTLTSSDWIKTF.

Worth noting for this clone: This may arise from a read error, as a much more abundant clone is one base away. The CDR3 spells CALWEANSSDWIKTF. DNA of the CDR3: TGTGCCTTGTGGGAGGCCAATAGCAGTGATTGGATCAAGACGTTT. The J segment is TRGJP2; no V gene was assigned. This CDR3 has 15 amino acids.

About this clone itself: The junction departs from germline at one end; a sequencing error may be responsible. The gene calls are TRGV9 and TRGJP. Assignment of the J gene here rests on matching the DNA to germline, because TCRdb gives none. Germline V gene sequence: CDR1 GITISATS, CDR2 ISYDGTV (reference sequence). The CDR3 is made up of 17 amino acids. Written as DNA, the CDR3 is TGCGCCTTGTGGGAGATTAAGCGAGAGTTGGGCAAAAAAATCAAGGTATTT. Protein product: CALWEIKRELGKKIKVF.

Concerning this clone itself: A much larger clone differs from this one at a single base, so this may be a read error. The sample has other DNA sequences that encode this CDR3 too. The chain recombines TRGV2 with TRGJP. The J gene, not given by TCRdb, was assigned here from a germline match of the nucleotide sequence. Germline assignment: CDR1 EGSNGY and CDR2 YDSYNSKV. The CDR3 sequence is 14 residues long. The trim removed 0 bases at V and 11 bases at J, leaving 1 base unmatched. The CDR3 nucleotides read TGTGCCACCTGGGACGGGCTGGGCAAAAAAATCAAGGTATTT. Translated, it gives CATWDGLGKKIKVF.

On this clone: An end of the junction differs from the germline gene, which may be a read error. The V call is TRGV9, the J call TRGJP. TCRdb offers no J gene call, so here the DNA was matched to germline to obtain one. This CDR3 is 15 amino acids long. Germline values: CDR1 GITISATS, CDR2 ISYDGTV (reference sequence). CDR3 sequence (DNA): TGTGCCTTGTGGGATCGAGAGTTGGGCAAAAAGATCAAGGTATTT. Its translation: CALWDRELGKKIKVF.

This chain connects TRGV9 to TRGJ1 or TRGJ2. The J gene, missing from TCRdb, was assigned here through DNA to germline matching. The CDR3 has 14 amino acids. The V gene end was trimmed by 1 base and the J gene end by 7 bases; junction bases not matched to a gene: 10. The germline CDR1 and CDR2 sequences are GITISATS and ISYDGTV (reference sequence). Here the CDR3 reads CALWEVPTRYKKLF. The CDR3, as DNA: TGTGCCTTGTGGGAGGTCCCGACTCGGTATAAGAAACTCTTT.

Remarks on this clone: A read error is possible here, since a much larger clone lies one base away. Other DNA sequences in the sample encode the same CDR3. Here the CDR3 reads CATWDGPGYYKKLF. DNA of the CDR3: TGTGCCACCTGGGACGGGCCGGGGTATTATAAGAAACTCTTT. The rearrangement joins TRGV2 to TRGJ1 or TRGJ2. The J gene, not given by TCRdb, was assigned here from a germline match of the nucleotide sequence. This CDR3 contains 14 residues. Germline CDR1 and CDR2: EGSNGY and YDSYNSKV. J lost 4 bases, V lost 0 bases, and 6 bases had no gene match.